The 14 T cell receptor beta chains given below trace back to one sample, sequenced in a study of identical twins. TCRdb re-analysed the 5' RACE reads in MiXCR, keeping a single row per CDR3 protein. This sample has 700,000 or so distinct CDR3 sequences; about 20% occur once, and the top ten carry around 4.4%. The same specimen was also included in a second study, on T cells expressing NK-cell markers.

The sample comprised PBMCs. The receptors shown here come from a woman younger than 35 in good health.

This clonotype was seen a few times. The rearrangement joins TRBV4-3 to TRBJ2-7, with D possibly matching TRBD2 (6 bases). This CDR3 spans 16 amino acids. Looked up from germline, CDR1 is LGHNA and CDR2 is YSLEER. The V gene lost 0 bases and the J gene lost 2 bases, with 14 bases spanning the gap. The CDR3: CASSQDQDYVAYEQYF. The CDR3 DNA sequence: TGCGCCAGCAGCCAAGACCAGGACTACGTCGCCTACGAGCAGTACTTC.

This rearrangement joins TRBV5-1 to TRBJ2-1; weak D call: TRBD2 (6 bases). Trimming cost V 5 bases and J 0 bases, with 15 bases left between them. The germline CDR1 and CDR2 sequences are SGHRS and YFSETQ. This CDR3 is built from 16 residues. The CDR3: CASSKAPGGSYNEQFF. The CDR3 DNA follows: TGCGCCAGCAGTAAAGCCCCCGGGGGCTCCTACAATGAGCAGTTCTTC.

In its sample, this clonotype was seen a few times. This chain uses TRBV6-5 with TRBJ2-2; the match to TRBD2 covers 7 bases. CDR3 length: 14 residues. In germline, CDR1 is MNHEY, CDR2 SVGAGI. J lost 5 bases, V lost 0 bases, and 0 bases had no gene match. The CDR3 sequence: CASSYSRETGELFF. For the CDR3, the DNA is TGTGCCAGCAGTTACTCGCGGGAGACCGGGGAGCTGTTTTTT.

V gene TRBV5-6 combines with J gene TRBJ2-1; TRBD2 agrees at 10 bases. Germline V gene lookup returns CDR1 SGHDT and CDR2 YYEEEE. The CDR3 runs to 15 residues. V gave up 5 bases and J gave up 7 bases; unmatched junction bases: 9. DNA of the CDR3: TGTGCCAGCAGACTTGGACTAGCGGTTACGAATGAGCAGTTCTTC. This sequence encodes CASRLGLAVTNEQFF.

The chain links TRBV2 to TRBJ2-3, with a tentative D call TRBD1 (6 bases). CDR1 and CDR2 from the germline V gene are SNHLY and FYNNEI. With 7 bases removed from V and 2 bases from J, the gap between germline ends came to 16 bases. The CDR3 has 15 residues. The CDR3 is CASIRSGHVTDTQYF. CDR3 bases: TGTGCCAGCATCCGATCGGGACATGTCACAGATACGCAGTATTTT.

This rearrangement joins TRBV19 to TRBJ2-1; weak D call: TRBD2 (5 bases). Germline CDR1 is LNHDA and CDR2 is SQIVND (reference sequence). The CDR3 is 14 amino acids. Trimming took off 7 bases at V and 0 bases at J, with 10 bases between the two ends. CDR3 amino acids: CASMLGSSYNEQFF. CDR3 coding DNA: TGTGCCAGTATGCTGGGGAGCTCCTACAATGAGCAGTTCTTC.

This clonotype has at least ten counts. The chain is built from TRBV29-1 and TRBJ1-1; D ambiguous. This CDR3 contains 12 residues. Trimming shortened V by 7 bases and J by 4 bases, and 13 bases separated the two germline ends. Germline assignment: CDR1 SQVTM and CDR2 ANQGSEA. The CDR3: CSGRVRFTEAFF. CDR3 coding DNA: TGCAGCGGACGGGTGCGGTTCACTGAAGCTTTCTTT.

The chain links TRBV6-1 to TRBJ1-1, with unresolved D. V lost 8 bases and J 1 base, leaving 17 bases between the germline ends. The CDR3 is 15 residues long. Germline CDR1 and CDR2: MNHNS and SASEGT. Here the CDR3 reads CASRATENSNTEAFF. The CDR3 nucleotides are TGTGCCAGCCGCGCGACTGAGAATTCGAACACTGAAGCTTTCTTT.

The chain combines TRBV5-4 with TRBJ2-1, with 8 bases identical to TRBD2. V shed 6 bases and J 3 bases; nucleotides not matched to a gene: 8. Germline CDR1 is SGHNT and CDR2 is YYREEE (reference sequence). The CDR3 is 15 residues long. CDR3 sequence (DNA): TGTGCCAGCACCTACGGGGGGGCAAACTACAATGAGCAGTTCTTC. Translation gives CASTYGGANYNEQFF. Looking up the rest from reference TRBV5-4 and TRBJ2-1 gives the full variable domain: ETGVTQSPTHLIKTRGQQVTLRCSSQSGHNTVSWYQQALGQGPQFIFQYYREEENGRGNFPPRFSGLQFPNYSSELNVNALELDDSALYLCASTYGGANYNEQFFGPGTRLTVL.

The V call is TRBV30, the J call TRBJ2-5; D remains unclear. Germline-derived CDR1 and CDR2 are GTSNPN and SVGIG (reference sequence). The CDR3 loop spans 17 amino acids. Trimming took off 0 bases at V and 0 bases at J, with 17 bases between the two ends. CDR3 nucleotides: TGTGCCTGGAGTGTACTTTTTGGTAGCATAGACCAAGAGACCCAGTACTTC. Residues: CAWSVLFGSIDQETQYF.

The chain carries TRBV7-2 and TRBJ2-7, with 8 nucleotides matching TRBD2. The CDR3 length is 18 residues. Germline CDR1 is SGHTA and CDR2 is FQGNSA. The V segment lost 1 base and the J segment 1 base; nucleotides outside the gene matches: 12. The CDR3 here is CASSLGLRGGGKSYEQYF. The CDR3 bases are TGTGCCAGCAGCTTAGGCTTACGGGGGGGCGGAAAGTCCTACGAGCAGTACTTC.

This clonotype has just a few counts. This sequence joins TRBV4-2 and TRBJ2-7, with TRBD2 matching over 10 bases. Germline V CDR1 and CDR2: LGHNA, YNFKEQ. Trimming removed 1 base from V and 2 bases from J; junction bases left unmatched: 8. CDR3 length equals 17 residues. CDR3 residues: CASSQAGTSVTTYEQYF. DNA for the CDR3: TGTGCCAGCAGCCAAGCCGGGACTAGCGTCACTACCTACGAGCAGTACTTC.

The sample holds a few counts of this clonotype. This rearrangement joins TRBV5-1 to TRBJ2-1, with 13 nucleotides matching TRBD2. J lost 7 bases, V lost 3 bases, and 10 bases had no gene match. Per germline, CDR1 SGHRS and CDR2 YFSETQ. CDR3 length: 17 residues. The CDR3 here is CASSSQTSGRLGNEQFF. In DNA, the CDR3 is TGCGCCAGCAGCTCCCAGACTAGCGGGAGGCTGGGGAATGAGCAGTTCTTC.

This clonotype was found a few times. This sequence joins TRBV20-1 and TRBJ2-1; tentatively, D is TRBD1 (5 bases). V lost 0 bases and J lost 1, with 10 bases in between. Germline V gene lookup returns CDR1 DFQATT and CDR2 SNEGSKA (reference sequence). The CDR3 has 15 amino acids. This CDR3 is CSAREPDKSYNEQFF. The CDR3 region has the DNA TGCAGTGCTAGAGAGCCGGACAAATCCTACAATGAGCAGTTCTTC.